Listed below are T cell receptor beta chains from one sample, sequenced in a study of PD-L1 blockade in urothelial cancer. Only in-frame clones appear in the TCRdb table, and some are missing; sequencing was by immunoSEQ multiplex PCR. Found here are fewer than 45,000 clones, around 83% of them singletons; the top ten hold roughly a sixth. The sample here was PBMCs, taken around atezolizumab (anti-PD-L1) treatment. All receptors come from a man aged 55-75 years with urothelial cancer. The CDR3 runs from the conserved cysteine through the conserved F or W. A D gene is named only where the DNA matches it firmly. Clone size is given for some rows only: seen once, a few or many times, or a class if the clone is expanded.

clone_size | d_call | j_call | v_call | cdr3_nt | cdr3_aa
- | TRBD1 | TRBJ2-1 | TRBV6-6 | TGTGCCAGCATCTCAGGGGGCTCCTACAATGAGCAGTTCTTC | CASISGGSYNEQFF
- | - | TRBJ2-6 | TRBV5-6 | TGTGCCAGCAGCTTATCTTCTGGGGCCAACGTCCTGACTTTC | CASSLSSGANVLTF
few | TRBD1 | TRBJ1-5 | TRBV19 | TGTGCCAGTAGTATACGGCAGGGGGATTATGACAATCAGCCCCAGCATTTT | CASSIRQGDYDNQPQHF
- | - | TRBJ2-1 | TRBV13 | TGTGCCAGCAGTAAACGGGACTCGCCCTACAATGAGCAGTTCTTC | CASSKRDSPYNEQFF
- | - | TRBJ1-6 | TRBV4-2 | TGTGCCAGCAGCCAAGATCGGGCAGGCGAGGGTAATTCACCCCTCCACTTT | CASSQDRAGEGNSPLHF
- | - | TRBJ1-5 | TRBV5-8 | TGTGCCAGCAGCTTGGAAGGGGCCGCAGCCTCGTATCAGCCCCAGCATTTT | CASSLEGAAASYQPQHF
- | TRBD1 | TRBJ1-4 | TRBV5-1 | TGCGCCAGCAGCTCGGGACAGCTGGAGGAAAAACTGTTTTTT | CASSSGQLEEKLFF
few | - | TRBJ2-7 | TRBV25-1 | TGTGCCAGCAGTGACCAGAGATCGTCTAGGCTTGAGCAGTACTTC | CASSDQRSSRLEQYF
- | TRBD2 | TRBJ2-3 | TRBV27 | TGTGCCAGCAGTCCCTTAGCGGGAGGGCTTTCAGATACGCAGTATTTT | CASSPLAGGLSDTQYF
once | - | TRBJ1-5 | TRBV4-2 | TGTGCCAGCAGCCAAGATCGGGCGGGCAGGGGACCTTATAGCAATCAGCCCCAGCATTTT | CASSQDRAGRGPYSNQPQHF
- | - | TRBJ1-2 | TRBV5-1 | TGCGCCAGCAGCCGCGAGGGTAGCGACTATGGCTACACCTTC | CASSREGSDYGYTF
- | - | TRBJ1-4 | TRBV28 | TGTGCCAGCAGTCTCACTCGGGAAAAACTGTTTTTT | CASSLTREKLFF
- | - | TRBJ1-2 | TRBV9 | TGTGCCAGCAGCTCGGGGGGCAGATTTGGCTACACCTTC | CASSSGGRFGYTF
- | TRBD1 | TRBJ2-7 | TRBV19 | TGTGCCAGTAGTGTCGGGACAGTGTTGGACGAGCAGTACTTC | CASSVGTVLDEQYF
- | - | TRBJ2-7 | TRBV27 | TGTGCCAGCAGCAGAGACAGTTCTCGAGAGCAGTACTTC | CASSRDSSREQYF
- | - | TRBJ2-1 | TRBV7-6 | TGTGCCAGCAGCTTGCCCCCTCGGTCCTCCTCCTACAATGAGCAGTTCTTC | CASSLPPRSSSYNEQFF
- | - | TRBJ2-7 | TRBV7-2 | TGTGCCAGCAGCTTAGACAGAAGAATGGCCGAGCAGTACTTC | CASSLDRRMAEQYF
once | - | TRBJ2-7 | TRBV28 | TGTGCCAGCAGTTTAGTCCACAAGACCTACGAGCAGTACTTC | CASSLVHKTYEQYF
- | - | TRBJ1-4 | TRBV19 | TGTGCCAGTAGGACTTCTGCCGGAGGTCTCTCAACTAATGAAAAACTGTTTTTT | CASRTSAGGLSTNEKLFF
- | TRBD2 | TRBJ2-5 | TRBV15 | TGTGCCACCAGCAGAGATCAGGGACTAGCGGTGGGGAGGCAAGAGACCCAGTACTTC | CATSRDQGLAVGRQETQYF
- | TRBD2 | TRBJ2-1 | TRBV5-1 | TGCGCCAGCAGCTTGGTGAGGACTAGGCATACTGGTGAGCAGTTCTTC | CASSLVRTRHTGEQFF
- | TRBD1 | TRBJ1-6 | TRBV4-1 | TGCGCCAGCAGCCAAGGGGGACAGGGGGCTTTTTCACCCCTCCACTTT | CASSQGGQGAFSPLHF
- | TRBD1 | TRBJ2-7 | TRBV7-6 | TGTGCCAGCAGCGAGGGACAGGGGGCGATTTCCTACGAGCAGTACTTC | CASSEGQGAISYEQYF
- | TRBD1 | TRBJ1-6 | TRBV10-2 | TGCGCCAGCAGTGGAGGGGGCACCTCCTCCTATAATTCACCCCTCCACTTT | CASSGGGTSSYNSPLHF
- | - | TRBJ2-3 | TRBV7-8 | TGTGCCAGCAGCTTAGAGCACAGGCTTCGCACAGATACGCAGTATTTT | CASSLEHRLRTDTQYF
- | - | TRBJ2-7 | TRBV7-2 | TGTGCCAGCAGCTTAGTGGGCGGGACCTACGAGCAGTACTTC | CASSLVGGTYEQYF
- | - | TRBJ2-1 | TRBV30 | TGTGCCTGGCACAGGTCGACCCCCTACAATGAGCAGTTCTTC | CAWHRSTPYNEQFF
- | - | TRBJ1-2 | TRBV4-3 | TGCGCCAGCAGCCTAGGGGAAGGGAAGGGCTACACCTTC | CASSLGEGKGYTF
- | - | TRBJ1-2 | TRBV27 | TGTGCCAGCAGTTTATATGACAAGGCTGGCTACACCTTC | CASSLYDKAGYTF
- | - | TRBJ2-5 | TRBV19 | TGTGCCAGTAGTATCTCCAGGGCGGAGACCCAGTACTTC | CASSISRAETQYF
- | - | TRBJ1-4 | TRBV29-1 | TGCAGCGCCGCAGCAGGGGTAGGTGAAAAACTGTTTTTT | CSAAAGVGEKLFF
few | - | TRBJ2-2 | TRBV19 | TGTGCCAGCGAACCGCGGAGGGCAGGCACCGGGGAGCTGTTTTTT | CASEPRRAGTGELFF
- | TRBD1 | TRBJ1-5 | TRBV19 | TGTGCCAGTAGTATTACAGGGGACAATCAGCCCCAGCATTTT | CASSITGDNQPQHF
few | - | TRBJ2-2 | TRBV18 | TGTGCCAGCTCACCCGGACTGTACGGGGAGCTGTTTTTT | CASSPGLYGELFF
- | - | TRBJ2-7 | TRBV19 | TGTGCCAGTAGTATATCGGCAGGGTATTTCGAGCAGTACTTC | CASSISAGYFEQYF
- | - | TRBJ2-1 | TRBV5-1 | TGCGCCAGCAGCCCGGACACGAGCTCCTACAATGAGCAGTTCTTC | CASSPDTSSYNEQFF
- | TRBD2 | TRBJ2-1 | TRBV7-2 | TGTGCCAGCAGCTCCACTAGCGGGAGGGCCAATGAGCAGTTCTTC | CASSSTSGRANEQFF
- | TRBD1 | TRBJ1-6 | TRBV5-1 | TGCGCCAGCAGCTTGGGGCAGGGGGGTAATTCACCCCTCCACTTT | CASSLGQGGNSPLHF
- | - | TRBJ2-7 | TRBV6-6 | TGTGCCACCGGGGTCTCCTACGAGCAGTACTTC | CATGVSYEQYF
- | - | TRBJ1-4 | TRBV6-6 | TGTGCCAGCAGTCACGGGGTGGCAAATGAAAAACTGTTTTTT | CASSHGVANEKLFF
- | - | TRBJ1-2 | TRBV18 | TGTGCCAGCTCACCGGTAACAGATTCCTATGGCTACACCTTC | CASSPVTDSYGYTF
- | - | TRBJ2-1 | TRBV14 | TGTGCCAGCAGCCAAGTCGCAGGCACCAATGAGCAGTTCTTC | CASSQVAGTNEQFF
- | TRBD1 | TRBJ1-1 | TRBV9 | TGTGCCAGCAGCGTAGTCCAGGGGGCGAACACTGAAGCTTTCTTT | CASSVVQGANTEAFF
- | TRBD1 | TRBJ1-1 | TRBV15 | TGTGCCACCAGCAGAGATAGGGCAGGGGGCCCCCCTGAAGCTTTCTTT | CATSRDRAGGPPEAFF
- | - | TRBJ2-2 | TRBV18 | TGTGCCAGCTCACCCGACAGGCTTATCACCGGGGAGCTGTTTTTT | CASSPDRLITGELFF
- | TRBD1 | TRBJ1-6 | TRBV20-1 | TGCAGTGCGCGACAGGGTGCACCCCTCCACTTT | CSARQGAPLHF
- | - | TRBJ1-5 | TRBV6-1 | TGTGCCAGCAGTGAAGCGGGCAGGGGCAATCAGCCCCAGCATTTT | CASSEAGRGNQPQHF
- | TRBD2 | TRBJ2-5 | TRBV19 | TGTGCCAGTAGTACCTCAGCGGGGATCCAAGAGACCCAGTACTTC | CASSTSAGIQETQYF
- | - | TRBJ2-2 | TRBV21-1 | TGTGCCAGCAGCTCCACGACAGGGAGGACCGGGGAGCTGTTTTTT | CASSSTTGRTGELFF
- | - | TRBJ1-1 | TRBV10-1 | TGCGCCAGCAGCCAGGGGAACACTGAAGCTTTCTTT | CASSQGNTEAFF
- | - | TRBJ2-7 | TRBV9 | TGTGCCAGCAGCCTCGACAGCTACGAGCAGTACTTC | CASSLDSYEQYF
- | TRBD1 | TRBJ1-3 | TRBV29-1 | TGCAGCGTTGAAGACAGGGGGGGAAACACCATATATTTT | CSVEDRGGNTIYF
- | - | TRBJ2-5 | TRBV28 | TGTGCCAGCAGCGCTCATTTAAGGGGGGAGACCCAGTACTTC | CASSAHLRGETQYF
- | TRBD2 | TRBJ2-3 | TRBV5-1 | TGCGCCAGCAGCTTGGTAGGGACTAGCGGGACGTATACGCAGTATTTT | CASSLVGTSGTYTQYF